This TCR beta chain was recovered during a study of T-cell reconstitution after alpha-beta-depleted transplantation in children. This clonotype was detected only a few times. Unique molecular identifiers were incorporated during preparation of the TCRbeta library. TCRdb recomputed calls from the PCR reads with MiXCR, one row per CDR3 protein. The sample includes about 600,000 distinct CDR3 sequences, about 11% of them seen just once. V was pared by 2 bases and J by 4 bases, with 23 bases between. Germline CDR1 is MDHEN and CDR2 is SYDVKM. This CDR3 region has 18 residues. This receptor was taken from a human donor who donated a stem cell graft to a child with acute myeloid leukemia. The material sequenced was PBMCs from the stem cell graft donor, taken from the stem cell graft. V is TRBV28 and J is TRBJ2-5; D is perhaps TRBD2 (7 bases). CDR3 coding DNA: TGTGCCAGCAGTTTAACCGATAGCGGAGGGGGGGGACGAGAGACCCAGTACTTC. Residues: CASSLTDSGGGGRETQYF.